This T cell receptor beta chain was sequenced in a study of regulatory T cells in long-lasting Graves disease. The V gene end was trimmed by 4 bases and the J gene end by 5 bases; junction bases not matched to a gene: 10. The germline gives CDR1 SGDLS, CDR2 YYNGEE. The CDR3 is 18 residues long. The time point denotes: newly diagnosed GD, antithyroid drugs for less than 3 months. Generation of the TCR library employed RNA extracted from PBMCs. Study-wide results and caveats: Segments TRBV28, TRBJ1-2 and TRBJ2-5 showed preferential usage in persistent disease.

CDR3 regions were amplified by Arm-PCR using iRepertoire HTBI primers to build TCR beta libraries. A single record per CDR3 protein comes from TCRdb applying MiXCR to the multiplex PCR reads. This table has approximately 480,000 distinct CDR3 sequences, under 20% appearing once. This clonotype was detected only a few times. The target antigen is unknown. These data were also reused for a study on T cells in Graves' hyperthyroidism and ophthalmopathy. That source reports: First-round RT-PCR with HTBI primers amplified the TCR CDR3 region.

This specimen consisted of peripheral blood mononuclear cells (PBMCs), obtained at new diagnosis, from a patient treated with antithyroid drugs. This clonotype was obtained from a man aged 40-49 years with Graves disease. The chain employs TRBV9 and TRBJ2-2; 14 bases map to TRBD2. The CDR3: CASSPLTGLAGDTGELFF. The DNA of the CDR3 is TGTGCCAGCAGCCCACTTACGGGACTAGCGGGAGATACCGGGGAGCTGTTTTTT.